What follows describes a single TCR beta chain. The antigen this receptor binds is unknown. No quality values exist for individual bases; no much larger clone is one base distant. TCR CDR3 regions were amplified from genomic DNA by multiplex PCR using the deep immunoSEQ assay. For each cell subset, the extracted genomic DNA was distributed evenly across all wells of several immunoSEQ 96-well plates, and each plate served as one replicate. For sorted subsets, approximately 210 ng of genomic DNA, equivalent to 25,000 to 35,000 T cell genomes, went into each replicate PCR. The purified libraries were quantified using a Qubit 3.0 fluorometer, sized with a Bioanalyzer 2100, and then quantified again using the KAPA Library Quantification kit. A separate single-read 150-cycle Illumina NextSeq 550 flow cell was used to sequence each immunoSEQ 96-well plate. The study's processing was this. Because the immunoSEQ output included only junctional sequences and no quality scores, the filtering could not be the same as the filtering used for full-length reads. Sequences were annotated with PyIR, a Python wrapper for IgBLAST v1.9, and V/J genes and CDR3 were assigned using IMGT germline references. Reads with weak V/J assignments (E-value above 1e-6), missing CDR3, stop codons, out-of-frame junctions, or ambiguous translated residues were removed. V3J clonotypes were defined as sequences sharing the same inferred V gene, J gene, and CDR3 amino acid sequence. To compute the percentage overlap between repertoires, the number of shared unique clonotypes was divided by the size of the smaller repertoire. Repertoire richness was assessed with RTK rarefaction, the Chao1 estimator, and Recon v2.1 estimates of unobserved clonotypes. For all TCRbeta clonotypes obtained by the gDNA method from a few donors, generation probabilities were computed with OLGA. TCRdb took this table from immuneACCESS and kept in-frame rearrangements with V and J called. Such tables lack part of the clones; where checked against another copy, unresolved V genes explain under half of the gap, and the rest is unexplained. V and J calls and clone size come straight from that table; D and trimming were deduced from the DNA. Recorded for this sample are roughly 2,000,000 clones; approximately 94% of them occurred a single time. Under 1.5% of the sample is held by the ten biggest clonotypes.

CDR1 and CDR2 (LGHNA, YSLEER) derive from the germline V gene. V and J lose 4 bases and 3 bases, and a span of 17 bases separates them. The CDR3 contains 16 residues, cysteine and phenylalanine counted. Just CDR3 DNA is preserved here, 48 bases in frame from base 1. This entry belongs to a study of shared clonotypes between healthy human individuals (dated by TCRdb to about 2020). Context from the whole study: The cohort comprised a couple of women and a few men aged 18 to 49 years. The study deeply sequenced blood TCR repertoires of five healthy adults to estimate repertoire size and the extent of clonotype sharing between individuals. Libraries were prepared and TCR repertoires were sequenced by different laboratories using diverse techniques, in order to increase sequencing depth and limit assay-specific biases. For each donor, three plates each were used for CD4 naive and CD4 memory, two plates were used for CD8 naive, and one plate was used for CD8 memory. Each donor's leukapheresis produced roughly between roughly 0.85 and 9 billion PBMCs. Study-level results and caveats: Because the study included only a small number of donors, the genetic and exposure-history diversity represented was limited. Higher generation probabilities were observed for clonotypes shared by all four sorted-subset donors than for non-shared clonotypes. Larger estimated clonotype richness was generally found for naive subsets than for memory subsets. Sampling was restricted to blood, and TCR repertoires in tissues likely differ from the TCR repertoires found in blood. Pairwise subsampling led to the expectation that sequencing depth would affect the degree of clonotype sharing among donors. Sharing across a handful of donors was observed for roughly 5.4% of naive CD4, about 3.2% of naive CD8, about 2.3% of memory CD4, and roughly 0.4% of memory CD8 clonotypes. Rarefaction of sorted-subset datasets indicated incomplete sequencing despite the large sequencing depth.

CD8 naive samples were obtained by positive selection for CCR7 among CD45RO-negative cells, yielding a CD45RA+CCR7+ population from which TemRA cells were excluded. The donors were healthy, HIV-negative adults with no recently reported acute infections or vaccinations. All donors were Caucasian adults living in Nashville, Tennessee, USA. After blood collection by leukapheresis, PBMCs were isolated using Ficoll-Histopaque density gradient centrifugation and then cryopreserved in the vapor phase of liquid nitrogen. Purity and quantity of every magnetically sorted T cell population were checked by analytical flow cytometry. Each sorted fraction had its genomic DNA isolated and then quantified by UV absorbance on a Nanodrop 2000c.

The clonotype was recovered from a man younger than 35 in good health. The sequenced sample was naive CD8+ T cells sorted from blood. Per the publication, the cell subset or site label means: CD45RA+CCR7+. The chain couples TRBV4-3 to TRBJ2-3; no D gene call is confident. The nucleotides read TGCGCCAGCAGCCCTTCGACTCTCCCTCCTACAGATACGCAGTATTTT. The translation is CASSPSTLPPTDTQYF.